Shown below are 23 T cell receptor beta chains from a single sample sequenced in a study of blood T cell repertoires in COVID-19. Clones were read by immunoSEQ multiplex PCR, and TCRdb kept only the in-frame ones, dropping some. The table records 250,000 to 400,000 clones, roughly 88% of them present only once. Specimen: peripheral blood. The receptors were sampled from a woman aged 25 to 39 with COVID-19, enrolled during active disease.

This sequence joins TRBV3-1 (or the pseudogene TRBV3-2) and TRBJ2-1; TRBD1 matches 11 bases. CDR3 length: 14 residues. The junction had 8 bases not matched to a gene; V was cut back by 6 bases and J by 10 bases. CDR1 and CDR2 (germline): LGHDT, YNNKEL (reference sequence). The CDR3 loop is CASRSRDRGDEQFF. Here the CDR3 DNA reads TGTGCCAGCAGATCCCGGGACAGGGGGGACGAGCAGTTCTTC.

The rearrangement links TRBV5-1 to TRBJ2-2, with 8 bases lining up with TRBD2. Per germline, CDR1 SGHRS and CDR2 YFSETQ. This CDR3 comprises 19 residues. Trimming cost V 1 base and J 0 bases; bases outside gene matches: 11. CDR3 DNA: TGCGCCAGCAGCTTGTACGGGGGGGCGACACGCCCGAACACCGGGGAGCTGTTTTTT. Translated: CASSLYGGATRPNTGELFF. Full variable domain (rest looked up from reference TRBV5-1 and TRBJ2-2): KAGVTQTPRYLIKTRGQQVTLSCSPISGHRSVSWYQQTPGQGLQFLFEYFSETQRNKGNFPGRFSGRQFSNSRSEMNVSTLELGDSALYLCASSLYGGATRPNTGELFFGEGSRLTVL.

This clone was picked up one time. The rearrangement uses TRBV10-2 and TRBJ1-2; 11 bases match TRBD1. The trim removed 4 bases at V and 5 bases at J, leaving 3 bases unmatched. Germline assignment: CDR1 WSHSY and CDR2 SAAADI. The CDR3 runs 14 residues. The CDR3 is CASSGDRGMYGYTF. DNA for the CDR3: TGCGCCAGCAGTGGGGACAGGGGGATGTATGGCTACACCTTC.

This sequence joins TRBV2 and TRBJ1-4; 10 nucleotides line up with TRBD1. Germline CDR1 and CDR2: SNHLY and FYNNEI. J gave up 12 bases and V 6 bases, and 13 bases lay outside the gene matches. The CDR3 consists of 15 residues. CDR3 DNA: TGTGCCAGCAGGGGGACACGACAGGGGGCTGGGGAACTGTTTTTT. Its translation: CASRGTRQGAGELFF.

This chain links TRBV10-3 with TRBJ1-5; TRBD1 matches at 8 bases. Germline lookup yields CDR1 ENHRY and CDR2 SYGVKD. Germline trimming cut 4 bases from V and 4 bases from J; bases unmatched to any gene: 0. The CDR3 is 13 amino acids. CDR3 residues: CAISGTGNQPQHF. The CDR3 DNA sequence: TGTGCCATCAGTGGGACAGGGAATCAGCCCCAGCATTTT.

This chain links TRBV5-1 with TRBJ1-1; D remains unclear. The length of the CDR3 is 14 residues. Trimming pared 0 bases from V and 3 bases from J, leaving 9 bases between. The germline V gene has CDR1 SGHRS and CDR2 YFSETQ. CDR3 protein: CASSLGREDTEAFF. As DNA, the CDR3 is TGCGCCAGCAGCTTGGGGAGGGAGGACACTGAAGCTTTCTTT.

This rearrangement joins TRBV28 to TRBJ1-6, with TRBD1 matching over 7 bases. Per the germline V gene, CDR1 is MDHEN and CDR2 is SYDVKM. The CDR3 runs 17 residues. Trimming removed 7 bases from V and 7 bases from J; junction bases left unmatched: 16. The CDR3 coding sequence is TGTGCCAGCATCCCGACCGGTGACAGGGTGGGGAATTCACCCCTCCACTTT. It is translated as CASIPTGDRVGNSPLHF.

V gene TRBV2 combines with J gene TRBJ1-4; 7 nucleotides line up with TRBD1. V lost 6 bases to trimming and J lost 8 bases; unmatched junction nucleotides: 9. The CDR3 is 14 amino acids. From germline, CDR1 is SNHLY and CDR2 FYNNEI. The CDR3: CASRRPGQYEKLFF. CDR3 bases: TGTGCCAGCAGGAGGCCGGGACAGTACGAAAAACTGTTTTTT.

V and J are TRBV4-2 and TRBJ2-5; D is perhaps TRBD2 (6 bases). The CDR3 loop spans 15 amino acids. Germline V lookup: CDR1 LGHNA, CDR2 YNFKEQ. Trimming cost V 0 bases and J 0 bases, with 8 bases left between them. CDR3 in amino acids: CASSQDRGNQETQYF. CDR3 sequence (DNA): TGTGCCAGCAGCCAAGATCGGGGGAACCAAGAGACCCAGTACTTC.

The rearrangement uses TRBV9 and TRBJ2-3, with D possibly matching TRBD2 (5 bases). Trimming took off 1 base at V and 1 base at J, with 10 bases between the two ends. CDR3 length equals 15 residues. Germline V gives CDR1 SGDLS, CDR2 YYNGEE. CDR3 amino acids: CASSVLEAGTDTQYF. CDR3 DNA: TGTGCCAGCAGCGTATTGGAGGCGGGCACAGATACGCAGTATTTT.

The J gene is TRBJ2-2, the V gene TRBV5-1, with TRBD1 matching 7 bases. Losses at the gene ends were 3 bases for V and 5 bases for J; bases not matched to a gene: 4. The CDR3 spans 14 residues. Germline assignment: CDR1 SGHRS and CDR2 YFSETQ. CDR3 nucleotides: TGCGCCAGCAGCTCGGGACAGCCGACCGGGGAGCTGTTTTTT. Residues: CASSSGQPTGELFF.

The rearrangement joins TRBV19 to TRBJ2-7, with D possibly TRBD1 on 5 matching bases. The V end was cut by 6 bases, the J end by 2 bases, with 11 bases between. The CDR3 is 13 amino acids. Germline V CDR1 and CDR2: LNHDA, SQIVND (reference sequence). The CDR3 DNA sequence: TGTGCCAGTAGCACGGACATCACCTACGAGCAGTACTTC. Amino acid sequence: CASSTDITYEQYF. Variable domain in full (rest from reference TRBV19 and TRBJ2-7): DGGITQSPKYLFRKEGQNVTLSCEQNLNHDAMYWYRQDPGQGLRLIYYSQIVNDFQKGDIAEGYSVSREKKESFPLTVTSAQKNPTAFYLCASSTDITYEQYFGPGTRLTVT.

V gene TRBV7-9 combines with J gene TRBJ1-1, with 9 bases identical to TRBD1. J gave up 8 bases and V 5 bases, and 12 bases lay outside the gene matches. The CDR3 consists of 15 residues. CDR1 is SEHNR, CDR2 FQNEAQ, per germline (reference sequence). The CDR3 loop is CASSKPGQGFIEAFF. The CDR3 bases are TGTGCCAGCAGCAAACCGGGACAGGGTTTTATCGAAGCTTTCTTT.

The V and J genes are TRBV2 and TRBJ1-2; no reliable D call. The CDR3 length is 12 residues. Trimming took 1 base from V and 4 from J, leaving 4 bases between them. Germline V gene lookup returns CDR1 SNHLY and CDR2 FYNNEI. Written as DNA, the CDR3 is TGTGCCAGCAGTGAAGGGAGCTATGGCTACACCTTC. Protein sequence: CASSEGSYGYTF.

This clone was picked up one time. Here the CDR3 DNA reads TGTGCCAGCAGCTTGGGGGGACAGAACGAGCAGTACTTC. As protein: CASSLGGQNEQYF. The chain recombines TRBV5-4 with TRBJ2-7; 7 nucleotides agree with TRBD1. Germline values: CDR1 SGHNT, CDR2 YYREEE (reference sequence). The CDR3 has 13 amino acids. The V segment lost 0 bases and the J segment 5 bases; nucleotides outside the gene matches: 2.

This clone showed up just once. V gene TRBV7-9 combines with J gene TRBJ1-2, with D possibly matching TRBD1 (6 bases). V lost 5 bases and J 4 bases, leaving 20 bases between the germline ends. The CDR3 consists of 16 residues. The germline V gene encodes CDR1 SEHNR and CDR2 FQNEAQ (reference sequence). CDR3 sequence: CASSKTGVGQSYGYTF. CDR3 DNA sequence: TGTGCCAGCAGCAAGACAGGAGTGGGACAAAGCTATGGCTACACCTTC.

The chain employs TRBV30 and TRBJ1-5; 8 nucleotides line up with TRBD1. There are 14 residues in the CDR3. Unmatched junction bases numbered 7, after V lost 2 bases and J lost 7 bases. Germline assignment: CDR1 GTSNPN and CDR2 SVGIG (reference sequence). CDR3 amino acids: CAWSSGGGRQPQHF. The DNA of the CDR3 is TGTGCCTGGAGTTCAGGGGGCGGAAGGCAGCCCCAGCATTTT.

This chain's CDR3 is CASSLGDRGTGPLHF. CDR3 DNA: TGTGCCAGTAGTCTTGGGGACAGGGGGACGGGACCCCTCCACTTT. J is TRBJ1-6 and V is TRBV19; 11 bases align to TRBD1. Germline CDR1 is LNHDA and CDR2 is SQIVND (reference sequence). Trimming took 5 bases from V and 12 from J; bases not matched to a gene: 9. This CDR3 comprises 15 residues.

V and J are TRBV2 and TRBJ2-5; tentative D call: TRBD1 (6 bases). Trimming removed 6 bases at V and 1 base at J, with 12 bases between. This CDR3 spans 14 amino acids. Germline CDR1 SNHLY, CDR2 FYNNEI. This CDR3 is CASRGGQLQETQYF. The CDR3, as DNA: TGTGCCAGCAGGGGCGGACAGCTCCAAGAGACCCAGTACTTC. Filled out from reference TRBV2 and TRBJ2-5, the complete variable domain reads EPEVTQTPSHQVTQMGQEVILRCVPISNHLYFYWYRQILGQKVEFLVSFYNNEISEKSEIFDDQFSVERPDGSNFTLKIRSTKLEDSAMYFCASRGGQLQETQYFGPGTRLLVL.

The chain couples TRBV19 to TRBJ2-1, with a possible D match to TRBD1 (6 bases). CDR3 size: 12 residues. V dropped 8 bases and J dropped 8 bases, with 13 bases sitting between them. Germline CDR1 LNHDA, CDR2 SQIVND (reference sequence). The CDR3 DNA follows: TGTGCCAGTGCCGGGACATTCGATGAGCAGTTCTTC. It yields the protein CASAGTFDEQFF.

The rearrangement uses TRBV12-3 or TRBV12-4 and TRBJ1-1; 7 bases line up with TRBD1. The CDR3 is 13 amino acids. V shed 8 bases and J 4 bases; nucleotides not matched to a gene: 7. CDR3 sequence reads: CASRQGRITEAFF. The CDR3 nucleotides are TGTGCCAGCCGACAGGGAAGGATCACTGAAGCTTTCTTT.

The chain has TRBV19 and TRBJ1-5, with 8 bases identical to TRBD1. In germline, CDR1 is LNHDA, CDR2 SQIVND (reference sequence). The CDR3 totals 14 residues. After removal of 3 bases from V and 2 bases from J, the junction contained 0 bases not matched to a gene. The CDR3 sequence is CASSMTGGNQPQHF. CDR3 nucleotides: TGTGCCAGTAGTATGACAGGGGGCAATCAGCCCCAGCATTTT. The entire variable domain, with the rest obtained from reference TRBV19 and TRBJ1-5, is as follows: DGGITQSPKYLFRKEGQNVTLSCEQNLNHDAMYWYRQDPGQGLRLIYYSQIVNDFQKGDIAEGYSVSREKKESFPLTVTSAQKNPTAFYLCASSMTGGNQPQHFGDGTRLSIL.

J is TRBJ1-1 and V is TRBV5-1; the D gene is possibly TRBD1 (5 bases). The V gene's germline CDR1 is SGHRS and CDR2 YFSETQ. The CDR3 runs to 17 residues. The ends were cut back, 0 bases at V and 2 bases at J, with 17 bases in the middle. As DNA, the CDR3 is TGCGCCAGCAGCTTGGGAGGAGTAGGGGCACTAAACACTGAAGCTTTCTTT. It specifies CASSLGGVGALNTEAFF.